These 18 T cell receptor beta chains share one sample of origin, sequenced in a study of CD8 T cells in Susac syndrome. RNA amounts of about 0.5 to 1 ug underwent reverse transcription with random hexamers. TCRdb recomputed calls from the immunoSEQ multiplex PCR reads with MiXCR, one row per CDR3 protein. The repertoire consists of 200,000 or so distinct CDR3 sequences, with 90% to 95% occurring once and the leading ten covering roughly 0.094%. Sequenced material: CD4+ T cells from PBMCs. All receptors come from a human donor with multiple sclerosis.

The chain is built from TRBV29-1 and TRBJ2-1; 9 bases align to TRBD1. The CDR3 loop spans 12 amino acids. The ends lost 7 bases at V and 8 bases at J; junction bases unmatched: 6. CDR1 and CDR2 from the germline V gene are SQVTM and ANQGSEA. This CDR3 reads CSGLGQGHEQFF. For the CDR3, the DNA is TGCAGCGGTTTGGGACAGGGCCATGAGCAGTTCTTC.

The J gene is TRBJ2-3, the V gene TRBV20-1; tentatively, D is TRBD1 (6 bases). Germline CDR1 DFQATT, CDR2 SNEGSKA (reference sequence). The ends were cut back, 6 bases at V and 5 bases at J, with 18 bases in the middle. This CDR3 region has 14 residues. The CDR3, as DNA: TGCAGTGCAACAAGACAGGAGCTGGGAGATACGCAGTATTTT. This translates into CSATRQELGDTQYF.

V is TRBV5-6 and J is TRBJ2-7; no definite D call. The germline CDR1 and CDR2 sequences are SGHDT and YYEEEE. Deletions cut 1 base from V and 6 bases from J, with 5 bases between. CDR3 length: 11 amino acids. CDR3 in DNA: TGTGCCAGCAGCTTGCAGGCCGAGCAGTACTTC. This translates into CASSLQAEQYF.

This chain links TRBV25-1 with TRBJ2-7; D assignment may be TRBD1 or TRBD2 (6 bases each). The CDR3 loop spans 15 amino acids. Trimming took off 1 base at V and 1 base at J, with 11 bases between the two ends. Germline CDR1 reads MGHDK; CDR2 reads SYGVNS. The CDR3, as DNA: TGTGCCAGCAGTGAATTCGGGGGCAAATCCTACGAGCAGTACTTC. This encodes CASSEFGGKSYEQYF.

The gene calls are TRBV20-1 and TRBJ2-7, with 9 bases lining up with TRBD2. The CDR3 sequence is 16 residues long. V gave up 1 base and J gave up 2 bases; unmatched junction bases: 9. CDR1 is DFQATT, CDR2 SNEGSKA, per germline (reference sequence). Written as DNA, the CDR3 is TGCAGTGCTAGAGGTCATCCAGCGGGAGGTACCTACGAGCAGTACTTC. Amino acids: CSARGHPAGGTYEQYF.

The J gene is TRBJ1-6, the V gene TRBV5-1; D remains ambiguous. The germline V gene has CDR1 SGHRS and CDR2 YFSETQ. CDR3 size: 15 residues. The V gene lost 3 bases and the J gene lost 5 bases, with 12 bases spanning the gap. CDR3 nucleotides: TGCGCCAGCAGCTCGGGCCCAGTCAATAATTCACCCCTCCACTTT. Protein: CASSSGPVNNSPLHF.

This sequence joins TRBV29-1 and TRBJ2-5; D remains unclear. The V gene lost 4 bases and the J gene lost 5 bases, with 11 bases spanning the gap. This CDR3 has 12 residues. From germline, CDR1 is SQVTM and CDR2 ANQGSEA. The CDR3 bases are TGCAGCGTTGCGGCACACCCCGAGACCCAGTACTTC. Its translation: CSVAAHPETQYF. The variable domain in full, completed from reference TRBV29-1 and TRBJ2-5, reads SAVISQKPSRDICQRGTSLTIQCQVDSQVTMMFWYRQQPGQSLTLIATANQGSEATYESGFVIDKFPISRPNLTFSTLTVSNMSPEDSSIYLCSVAAHPETQYFGPGTRLLVL.

The chain links TRBV18 to TRBJ2-7, with 7 bases lining up with TRBD2. The germline CDR1 and CDR2 sequences are KGHSH and LQKENI. The CDR3 runs 14 residues. V trimming: 5 bases; J trimming: 6 bases; junction bases outside the gene matches: 10. CDR3 coding DNA: TGTGCCAGCTCAGGATCGAGCGGGGTTACCGAGCAGTACTTC. This gives the protein CASSGSSGVTEQYF. Together with reference TRBV18 and TRBJ2-7, the CDR3 gives the full variable domain: NAGVMQNPRHLVRRRGQEARLRCSPMKGHSHVYWYRQLPEEGLKFMVYLQKENIIDESGMPKERFSAEFPKEGPSILRIQQVVRGDSAAYFCASSGSSGVTEQYFGPGTRLTVT.

The rearrangement links TRBV29-1 to TRBJ1-5, with D possibly being TRBD1 (5 bases). This CDR3 is 13 amino acids long. Germline V gene data show CDR1 as SQVTM and CDR2 as ANQGSEA. Trimming stripped 4 bases from V and 5 bases from J, with 12 bases between. DNA of the CDR3: TGCAGCGTTGCTTCAGGGTGGGATCAGCCCCAGCATTTT. Translated, it gives CSVASGWDQPQHF.

The V gene is TRBV20-1, the J gene TRBJ2-1; TRBD2 matches 8 bases. J lost 1 base, V lost 4 bases, and 6 bases had no gene match. Germline V gives CDR1 DFQATT, CDR2 SNEGSKA (reference sequence). The CDR3 has 15 amino acids. The CDR3: CSANLAGGSYNEQFF. Written as DNA, the CDR3 is TGCAGTGCTAATCTGGCGGGGGGATCCTACAATGAGCAGTTCTTC.

This rearrangement joins TRBV20-1 to TRBJ2-5; a weak D match, TRBD2 (6 bases). The ends were cut back, 6 bases at V and 1 base at J, with 18 bases in the middle. This CDR3 contains 15 residues. Germline assignment: CDR1 DFQATT and CDR2 SNEGSKA (reference sequence). The CDR3 sequence: CSANTGGSIQETQYF. The CDR3 DNA follows: TGCAGTGCCAACACCGGAGGGTCGATCCAAGAGACCCAGTACTTC.

The genes are TRBV27 and TRBJ2-5, with D perhaps matching TRBD2 (5 bases). Germline V gene lookup returns CDR1 MNHEY and CDR2 SMNVEV (reference sequence). This CDR3 has 12 amino acids. Trimming cost V 7 bases and J 2 bases, with 8 bases left between them. The CDR3 region has the DNA TGTGCCAGCACGCAGCGGCAAGAGACCCAGTACTTC. It encodes CASTQRQETQYF.

This chain links TRBV6-6 with TRBJ1-1; D possibly corresponds to TRBD1 (6 bases). Deletions cut 1 base from V and 1 base from J, with 7 bases between. Germline V lookup: CDR1 MNHNY, CDR2 SVGAGI (reference sequence). The CDR3 extends over 14 amino acids. CDR3: CASSYLQGNTEAFF. The DNA for the CDR3 is TGTGCCAGCAGTTACTTACAGGGGAACACTGAAGCTTTCTTT.

The rearrangement joins TRBV11-2 to TRBJ2-7; D remains ambiguous. This CDR3 has 12 residues. Germline CDR1 reads SGHAT; CDR2 reads FQNNGV. Trimming removed 4 bases at V and 6 bases at J, with 10 bases between. In nucleotides, the CDR3 is TGTGCCAGCAGCTCATACGTTGGCGAGCAGTACTTC. Translation: CASSSYVGEQYF.

The V call is TRBV5-1, the J call TRBJ2-1; D gene ambiguous. V was cut by 4 bases and J by 4 bases, with 6 bases left in between. The germline CDR1 and CDR2 sequences are SGHRS and YFSETQ. The CDR3 extends over 12 amino acids. The CDR3 region is CASSETYNEQFF. In nucleotides, the CDR3 is TGCGCCAGCAGCGAGACTTACAATGAGCAGTTCTTC. Looking up the rest from reference TRBV5-1 and TRBJ2-1 gives the full variable domain: KAGVTQTPRYLIKTRGQQVTLSCSPISGHRSVSWYQQTPGQGLQFLFEYFSETQRNKGNFPGRFSGRQFSNSRSEMNVSTLELGDSALYLCASSETYNEQFFGPGTRLTVL.

The chain links TRBV5-6 to TRBJ1-2; 10 bases fit TRBD1. V lost 1 base to trimming and J lost 8 bases; unmatched junction nucleotides: 5. This CDR3 is built from 14 residues. From germline, CDR1 is SGHDT and CDR2 YYEEEE. CDR3 region: CASSLTGTGVGYTF. CDR3 in DNA: TGTGCCAGCAGCTTGACCGGGACAGGGGTCGGCTACACCTTC.

The chain employs TRBV10-2 and TRBJ2-7, with TRBD2 identical over 8 bases. CDR1 WSHSY and CDR2 SAAADI come from the germline V gene. Losses at the gene ends were 5 bases for V and 6 bases for J; bases not matched to a gene: 6. The CDR3 spans 13 residues. CDR3 nucleotides: TGCGCCAGCAGTCCGGGACTAGTAGGCGAGCAGTACTTC. It is translated as CASSPGLVGEQYF.

The chain is built from TRBV19 and TRBJ2-2; D is undetermined. V was shortened by 1 base and J by 6 bases, with 15 bases between the two germline ends. There are 16 residues in the CDR3. Germline assignment: CDR1 LNHDA and CDR2 SQIVND (reference sequence). As DNA, the CDR3 is TGTGCCAGTAGTATAGCTGGGCCAGTCCAGGCCGGGGAGCTGTTTTTT. Translating gives CASSIAGPVQAGELFF.